This paragraph covers one T cell receptor (beta chain) sequence. Its antigen is still unknown. The input lacks base qualities; no much larger clone sits a single base away. This record comes from a study of blood T cell repertoires in COVID-19 (TCRdb year 2020). With regard to the full study: The collaborator samples originated in the United States, Italy and Spain and spanned the acute and convalescent phases of COVID-19. The repertoires were released in a freely available public database intended as a resource for research on the immune response to SARS-CoV-2. A de-identified subject ID, COVID-19 status, age in years and sex were almost always included in the sample metadata. The material from the prospective study consisted of cDNA or gDNA derived from T cells, B-cell-depleted T cells, or PBMCs. Subjects who had been exposed to COVID-19, were actively infected with it, or had recovered from it provided the deeply sampled blood TCRbeta repertoires that made up the dataset. Where available, HLA class I and class II types were obtained from metadata supplied by the sample provider rather than from assay-based typing. Samples came from the ongoing ImmuneRACE study (first 160 participants) plus 1,254 subjects from 6 global collaborators. Here is what the overall study found, with its caveats: The amount of clinical and demographic metadata varied by source and participant and was provided uncurated.

Whole blood was collected in K2EDTA tubes by collaborating institutions according to the institutions' own protocols. For TCRbeta analysis, collaborators shipped samples as frozen whole blood, isolated PBMCs, or DNA extracted from either of those sample types. Looking up the germline V gene yields CDR1 MDHEN and CDR2 SYDVKM. Spanning cysteine to phenylalanine, the CDR3 consists of 14 amino acids. CDR3 DNA is the only sequence kept; it has 42 bases, read in frame from the first base. Between the V and J ends, shortened by 3 bases and 5 bases respectively, the junction contains 13 bases. TCRbeta CDR3 regions were amplified from genomic DNA using the immunoSEQ Assay, a bias-controlled multiplex PCR. The paper's processing steps were these. The number of nucleated cells in each sample was estimated by amplification of reference gene primers within the assay. Sequence reads were collapsed and filtered to measure the absolute abundance of every unique TCRbeta CDR3 rearrangement. For each sample, productive Simpson clonality was calculated as the square root of Simpson's diversity index over productive rearrangements. In TCRdb, the immuneACCESS table is reduced to in-frame sequences with V and J assigned. These tables do not hold every clone; where another copy was compared, an unresolved V gene accounts for under half, and the others remain unexplained. V, J and clone size are those of that table, while D and trimming were read from the DNA. The sample table lists 40,000 to 50,000 clones, roughly 84% of them with a count of one. The ten largest clones capture about 14% of the sample.

Sequencing was done on a sample of peripheral blood. The receptor's source is a human donor in a cohort sampled during active COVID-19. Rearrangement joined TRBV28 to TRBJ1-2; there is no confident call for the D gene. CDR3 region: CASSFGQALYGYTF. The DNA is TGTGCCAGCAGTTTTGGGCAGGCCTTATATGGCTACACCTTC.